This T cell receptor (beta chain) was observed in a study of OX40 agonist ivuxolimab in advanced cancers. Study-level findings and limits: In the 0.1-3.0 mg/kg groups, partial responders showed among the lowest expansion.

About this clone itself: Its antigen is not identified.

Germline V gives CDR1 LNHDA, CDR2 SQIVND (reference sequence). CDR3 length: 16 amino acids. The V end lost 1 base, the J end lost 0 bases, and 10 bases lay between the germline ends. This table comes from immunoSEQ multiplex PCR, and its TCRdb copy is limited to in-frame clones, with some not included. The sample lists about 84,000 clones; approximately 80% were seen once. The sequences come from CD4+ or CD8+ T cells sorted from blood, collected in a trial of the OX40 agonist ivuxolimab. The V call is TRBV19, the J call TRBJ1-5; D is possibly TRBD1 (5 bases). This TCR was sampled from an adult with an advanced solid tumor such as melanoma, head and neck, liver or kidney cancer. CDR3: CASSIVGGDSNQPQHF. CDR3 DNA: TGTGCCAGTAGTATAGTGGGAGGGGATAGCAATCAGCCCCAGCATTTT.